This is a list of T cell receptor beta chains from one sample in a study of OX40 agonist ivuxolimab in advanced cancers. Sequenced by immunoSEQ multiplex PCR; TCRdb stores in-frame clones only, minus some. The sample has 40,000 to 55,000 clones, about 90% seen once; the top ten hold less than 3.5%. The sequencing here drew on CD4+ or CD8+ T cells sorted from blood, taken in a trial of the OX40 agonist ivuxolimab. All receptors derive from an adult with an advanced solid tumor such as melanoma, head and neck, liver or kidney cancer. The CDR3 runs from the conserved cysteine through the conserved F or W. A D gene is named only where the DNA matches it firmly. A row's size may be missing; if present it is once, few, many or a size class.

CDR3aa	CDR3nt	v_gene	d_gene	abundance	j_gene
CASSPQGSYNEQFF	TGCGCCAGCAGCCCCCAGGGTTCCTACAATGAGCAGTTCTTC	TRBV5-1	-	once	TRBJ2-1
CASSLGGDQPQHF	TGCGCCAGCAGCTTGGGGGGGGATCAGCCCCAGCATTTT	TRBV5-1	-	-	TRBJ1-5
CASSVDGGHTEAFF	TGTGCCAGCAGCGTCGATGGGGGGCACACTGAAGCTTTCTTT	TRBV9	-	-	TRBJ1-1
CASSGPTRNIDTQYF	TGTGCCAGCAGTGGCCCGACAAGAAACATAGATACGCAGTATTTT	TRBV6-4	-	-	TRBJ2-3
CASSFGSDGYTF	TGTGCCAGCAGTTTCGGGTCCGATGGCTACACCTTC	TRBV28	-	-	TRBJ1-2
CASSLVLGAYEQYF	TGTGCCAGCAGCTTAGTCTTAGGTGCCTACGAGCAGTACTTC	TRBV7-3	-	-	TRBJ2-7
CASKEPGSASYEQYF	TGTGCCAGCAAAGAGCCGGGGTCGGCTTCCTACGAGCAGTACTTC	TRBV28	-	-	TRBJ2-7
CASSERGRASGYTF	TGTGCCAGCAGTGAACGGGGCAGGGCTAGTGGCTACACCTTC	TRBV6-1	-	-	TRBJ1-2
CASRQPNTEAFF	TGTGCCAGCAGACAGCCGAACACTGAAGCTTTCTTT	TRBV6-6	-	-	TRBJ1-1
CASSDWGAIATNEKLFF	TGTGCCAGCAGTGATTGGGGGGCTATTGCAACTAATGAAAAACTGTTTTTT	TRBV6-1	-	once	TRBJ1-4
CASSVGLGGPNSPLHF	TGTGCCAGCAGCGTAGGGCTAGGGGGCCCGAATTCACCCCTCCACTTT	TRBV9	TRBD1	-	TRBJ1-6
CASSPGQGLPPEQYF	TGTGCCAGCTCACCCGGTCAAGGGCTCCCCCCCGAGCAGTACTTC	TRBV18	-	once	TRBJ2-7
CAWSVGSLQGNTIYF	TGTGCCTGGAGTGTTGGGAGCCTGCAGGGAAACACCATATATTTT	TRBV30	-	-	TRBJ1-3
CASSLEDRGRGGYTF	TGCGCCAGCAGCTTGGAGGACAGGGGTCGCGGTGGCTACACCTTC	TRBV5-1	TRBD1	-	TRBJ1-2
CASSYSFSASQPQHF	TGTGCCAGCAGTTACTCGTTTTCTGCTAGTCAGCCCCAGCATTTT	TRBV6-6	-	-	TRBJ1-5
CASSVEQGNQPQHF	TGTGCCAGCAGCGTAGAACAGGGTAATCAGCCCCAGCATTTT	TRBV9	-	-	TRBJ1-5
CASSDVAESTDTQYF	TGTGCCAGCTCTGATGTGGCAGAAAGCACAGATACGCAGTATTTT	TRBV2	-	-	TRBJ2-3
CASSLRRLHNEQFF	TGTGCCAGCAGCTTAAGGAGACTTCACAATGAGCAGTTCTTC	TRBV11-3	-	few	TRBJ2-1
CSVEPTGYEGYTF	TGCAGCGTAGAGCCCACAGGATACGAAGGCTACACCTTC	TRBV29-1	-	-	TRBJ1-2
CASSFFSSGMYNEQFF	TGTGCCAGCAGCTTCTTTTCTAGCGGGATGTACAATGAGCAGTTCTTC	TRBV11-2	TRBD2	-	TRBJ2-1
CASISVRGEAFF	TGCGCCAGCATATCCGTGAGGGGTGAAGCTTTCTTT	TRBV5-1	-	-	TRBJ1-1
CASNFGARQGTSPLHF	TGTGCCAGTAACTTCGGGGCCCGACAAGGAACGTCACCCCTCCACTTT	TRBV19	-	-	TRBJ1-6
CASSQLGQGNNSPLHF	TGCGCCAGCAGCCAGTTAGGACAGGGGAATAATTCACCCCTCCACTTT	TRBV5-1	TRBD1	-	TRBJ1-6
CASRKETGYTEAFF	TGTGCCAGCAGAAAGGAGACAGGGTACACTGAAGCTTTCTTT	TRBV2	TRBD1	-	TRBJ1-1
CASSLAVGGTEAFF	TGCGCCAGCAGCTTGGCCGTGGGGGGCACTGAAGCTTTCTTT	TRBV5-1	-	once	TRBJ1-1
CASSLGGRVEQFF	TGTGCCAGCAGCTTAGGCGGGAGGGTGGAGCAGTTCTTC	TRBV7-8	TRBD2	medium-sized	TRBJ2-1
CASSLLIGAGALPETQYF	TGTGCCAGCAGTTTACTGATTGGGGCGGGGGCCCTCCCGGAGACCCAGTACTTC	TRBV28	-	once	TRBJ2-5
CASSSLLTSSYNEQFF	TGTGCCAGCAGCTCCCTCTTGACAAGCTCCTACAATGAGCAGTTCTTC	TRBV11-2	-	-	TRBJ2-1
CASSPRRGDSPNEQFF	TGTGCCAGCAGCCCCCGTCGTGGGGACAGCCCCAATGAGCAGTTCTTC	TRBV7-2	TRBD1	-	TRBJ2-1
CASNPLGGQQFF	TGTGCCAGTAACCCCCTAGGGGGCCAGCAGTTCTTC	TRBV19	TRBD1	-	TRBJ2-1
CASSLVDRSREAFF	TGCGCCAGCAGCTTGGTCGACCGGAGCAGGGAAGCTTTCTTT	TRBV5-1	-	-	TRBJ1-1
CASSISPDTQYF	TGTGCCAGTAGTATCAGCCCAGATACGCAGTATTTT	TRBV19	-	-	TRBJ2-3
CASSISGGGADNEQFF	TGTGCCAGTAGTATTTCAGGCGGGGGGGCCGACAATGAGCAGTTCTTC	TRBV19	TRBD2	-	TRBJ2-1
CASSDRGEFTGELFF	TGTGCCAGCAGTGACAGGGGGGAGTTCACCGGGGAGCTGTTTTTT	TRBV11-2	TRBD1	-	TRBJ2-2
CASSLTGGSYNEQFF	TGTGCCAGCAGTTTAACAGGGGGATCTTACAATGAGCAGTTCTTC	TRBV7-3	TRBD1	-	TRBJ2-1
CASSPGQGANTIYF	TGTGCCAGTAGTCCGGGACAGGGAGCAAACACCATATATTTT	TRBV19	TRBD1	-	TRBJ1-3
CASSSPGSSNQPQHF	TGTGCCAGCAGTAGTCCAGGGTCTAGCAATCAGCCCCAGCATTTT	TRBV28	-	-	TRBJ1-5
CAINVGLAGGTDTQYF	TGTGCCATCAATGTGGGACTAGCGGGGGGCACAGATACGCAGTATTTT	TRBV10-3	TRBD2	-	TRBJ2-3
CASSDRHNYGYTF	TGTGCCAGCAGTGACAGACATAACTATGGCTACACCTTC	TRBV6-4	-	-	TRBJ1-2
CASSHRTSLGMDEQFF	TGTGCCAGCAGCCACCGGACTAGCTTGGGGATGGATGAGCAGTTCTTC	TRBV27	TRBD2	-	TRBJ2-1
CASRVIMNTEAFF	TGTGCCAGCAGAGTGATTATGAACACTGAAGCTTTCTTT	TRBV7-9	-	-	TRBJ1-1
CASSPTVGSGANVLTF	TGTGCCAGCTCACCGACAGTAGGCTCTGGGGCCAACGTCCTGACTTTC	TRBV18	-	-	TRBJ2-6
CASSQDPDGNTIYF	TGTGCCAGCAGCCAAGATCCTGATGGAAACACCATATATTTT	TRBV4-2	-	-	TRBJ1-3